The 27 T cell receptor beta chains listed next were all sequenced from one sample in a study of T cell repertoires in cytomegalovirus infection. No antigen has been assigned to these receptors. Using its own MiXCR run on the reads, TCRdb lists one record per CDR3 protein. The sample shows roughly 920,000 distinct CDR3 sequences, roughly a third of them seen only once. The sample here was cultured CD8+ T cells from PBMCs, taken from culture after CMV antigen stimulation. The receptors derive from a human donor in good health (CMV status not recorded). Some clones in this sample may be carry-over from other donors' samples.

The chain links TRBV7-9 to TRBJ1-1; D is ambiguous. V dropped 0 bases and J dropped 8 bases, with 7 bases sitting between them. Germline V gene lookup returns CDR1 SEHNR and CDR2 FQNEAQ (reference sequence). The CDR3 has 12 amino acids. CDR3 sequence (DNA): TGTGCCAGCAGCTTAGCTGGCCAAGAAGCTTTCTTT. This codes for CASSLAGQEAFF.

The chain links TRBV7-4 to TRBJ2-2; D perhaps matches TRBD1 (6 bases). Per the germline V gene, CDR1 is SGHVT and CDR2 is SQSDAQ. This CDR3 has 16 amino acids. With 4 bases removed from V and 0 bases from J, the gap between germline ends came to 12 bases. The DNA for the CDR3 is TGTGCCAGCAGCTCTGCTGGGACACCGAACACCGGGGAGCTGTTTTTT. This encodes CASSSAGTPNTGELFF.

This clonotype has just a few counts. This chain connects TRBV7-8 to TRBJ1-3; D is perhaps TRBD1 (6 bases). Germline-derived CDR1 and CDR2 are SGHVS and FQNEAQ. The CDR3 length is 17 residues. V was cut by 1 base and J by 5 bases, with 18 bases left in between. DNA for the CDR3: TGTGCCAGCAGCTTAGTTCGCAGGGGAGTGAGGAGAAACACCATATATTTT. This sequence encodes CASSLVRRGVRRNTIYF.

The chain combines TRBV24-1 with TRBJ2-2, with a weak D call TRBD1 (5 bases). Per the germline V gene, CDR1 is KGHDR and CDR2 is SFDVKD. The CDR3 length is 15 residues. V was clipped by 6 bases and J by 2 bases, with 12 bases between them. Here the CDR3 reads CATSPRVSNTGELFF. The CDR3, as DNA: TGTGCCACCAGTCCCAGGGTCTCAAACACCGGGGAGCTGTTTTTT.

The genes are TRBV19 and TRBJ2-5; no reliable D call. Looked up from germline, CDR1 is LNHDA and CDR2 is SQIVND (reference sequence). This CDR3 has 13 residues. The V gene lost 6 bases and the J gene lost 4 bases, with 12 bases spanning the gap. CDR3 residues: CASSWGGGETQYF. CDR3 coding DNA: TGTGCCAGTAGCTGGGGTGGTGGAGAGACCCAGTACTTC.

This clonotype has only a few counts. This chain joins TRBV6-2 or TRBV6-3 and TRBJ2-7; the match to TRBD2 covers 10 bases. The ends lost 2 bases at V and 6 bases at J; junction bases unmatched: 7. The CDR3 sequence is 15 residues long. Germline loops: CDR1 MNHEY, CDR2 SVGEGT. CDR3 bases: TGTGCCAGCAGTTACGCCCTAGCGGGGGTTCGCGAGCAGTACGTC. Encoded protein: CASSYALAGVREQYV.

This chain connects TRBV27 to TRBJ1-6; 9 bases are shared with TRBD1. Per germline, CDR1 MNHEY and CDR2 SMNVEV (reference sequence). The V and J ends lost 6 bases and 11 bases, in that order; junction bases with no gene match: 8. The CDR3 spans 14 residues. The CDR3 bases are TGTGCCAGCAGCCCCGGGACAGGGAATCCACCCCTCCACTTT. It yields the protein CASSPGTGNPPLHF.

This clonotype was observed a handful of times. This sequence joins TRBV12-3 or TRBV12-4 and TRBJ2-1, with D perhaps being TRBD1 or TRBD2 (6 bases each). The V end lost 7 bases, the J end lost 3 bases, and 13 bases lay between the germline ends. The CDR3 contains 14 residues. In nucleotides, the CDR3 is TGTGCCAGCACCGGGGGCGTGGACTACAATGAGCAGTTCTTC. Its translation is CASTGGVDYNEQFF.

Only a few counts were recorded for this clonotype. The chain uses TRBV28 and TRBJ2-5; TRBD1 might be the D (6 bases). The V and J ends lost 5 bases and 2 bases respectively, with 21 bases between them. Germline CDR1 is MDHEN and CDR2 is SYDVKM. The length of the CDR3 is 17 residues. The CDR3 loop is CASSTGPYTTGQETQYF. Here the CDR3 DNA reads TGTGCCAGCAGTACAGGGCCCTACACCACCGGGCAAGAGACCCAGTACTTC.

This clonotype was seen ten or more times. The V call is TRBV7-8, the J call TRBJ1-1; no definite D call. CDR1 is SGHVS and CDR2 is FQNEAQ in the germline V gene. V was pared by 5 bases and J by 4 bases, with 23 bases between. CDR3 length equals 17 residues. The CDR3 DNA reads TGTGCCAGCAGCCCGCGGCCCTTAACCAAGGCGGGCACTGAAGCTTTCTTT. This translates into CASSPRPLTKAGTEAFF.

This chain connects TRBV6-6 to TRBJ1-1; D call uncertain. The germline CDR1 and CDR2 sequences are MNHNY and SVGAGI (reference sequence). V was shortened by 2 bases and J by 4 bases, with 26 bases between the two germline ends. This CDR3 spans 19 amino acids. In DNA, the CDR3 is TGTGCCAGCAGTTACCCCCTATCCTCACGACGGTCACTTTTCACTGAAGCTTTCTTT. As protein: CASSYPLSSRRSLFTEAFF.

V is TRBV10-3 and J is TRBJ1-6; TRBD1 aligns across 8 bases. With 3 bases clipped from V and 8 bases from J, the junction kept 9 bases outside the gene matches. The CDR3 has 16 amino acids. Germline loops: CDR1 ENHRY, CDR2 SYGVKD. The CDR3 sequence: CAISETLDREDSPLHF. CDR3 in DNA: TGTGCCATCAGTGAAACCCTGGACAGGGAGGATTCACCCCTCCACTTT.

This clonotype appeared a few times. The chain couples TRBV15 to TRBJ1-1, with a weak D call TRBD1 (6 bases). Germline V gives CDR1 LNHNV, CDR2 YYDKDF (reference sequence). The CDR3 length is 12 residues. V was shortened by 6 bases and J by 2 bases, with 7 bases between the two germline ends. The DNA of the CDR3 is TGTGCCACCAGGGACAGTAACACTGAAGCTTTCTTT. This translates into CATRDSNTEAFF.

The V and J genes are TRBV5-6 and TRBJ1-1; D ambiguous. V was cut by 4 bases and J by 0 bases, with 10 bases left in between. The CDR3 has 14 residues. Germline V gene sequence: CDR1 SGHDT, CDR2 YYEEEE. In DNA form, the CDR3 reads TGTGCCAGCAGCCTACCTGTACTGAACACTGAAGCTTTCTTT. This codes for CASSLPVLNTEAFF.

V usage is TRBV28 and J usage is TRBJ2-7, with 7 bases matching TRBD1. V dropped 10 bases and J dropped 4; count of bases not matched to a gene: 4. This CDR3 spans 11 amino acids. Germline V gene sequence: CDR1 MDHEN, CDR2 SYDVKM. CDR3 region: CATSGGYEQYV. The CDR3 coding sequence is TGTGCCACCTCAGGGGGTTACGAGCAGTACGTC.

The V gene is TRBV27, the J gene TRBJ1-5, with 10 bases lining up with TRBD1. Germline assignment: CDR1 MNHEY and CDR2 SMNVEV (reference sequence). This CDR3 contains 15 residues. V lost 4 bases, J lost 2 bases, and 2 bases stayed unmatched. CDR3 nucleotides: TGTGCCAGCAGTTCGACAGGGGGCCGCAATCAGCCCCAGCATTTT. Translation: CASSSTGGRNQPQHF.

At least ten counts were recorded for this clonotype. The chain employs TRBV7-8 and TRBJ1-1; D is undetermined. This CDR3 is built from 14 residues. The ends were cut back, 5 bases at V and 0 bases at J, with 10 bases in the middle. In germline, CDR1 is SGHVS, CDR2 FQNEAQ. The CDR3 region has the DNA TGTGCCAGCAGCGGACGAGCCTTGAACACTGAAGCTTTCTTT. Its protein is CASSGRALNTEAFF.

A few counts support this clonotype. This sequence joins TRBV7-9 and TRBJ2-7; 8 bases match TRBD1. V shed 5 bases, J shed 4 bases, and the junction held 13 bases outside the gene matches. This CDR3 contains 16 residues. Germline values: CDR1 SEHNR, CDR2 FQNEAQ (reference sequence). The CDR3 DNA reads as TGTGCCAGCAGCCGCAGGGGCCAGGGGGCCTTGTACGAGCAGTACTTC. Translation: CASSRRGQGALYEQYF.

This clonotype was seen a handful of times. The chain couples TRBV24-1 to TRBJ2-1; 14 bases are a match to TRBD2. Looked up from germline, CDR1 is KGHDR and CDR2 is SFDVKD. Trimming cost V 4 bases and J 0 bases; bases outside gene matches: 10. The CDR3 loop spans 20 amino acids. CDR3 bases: TGTGCCACCAGTGACCGGGGACTAGCGGGGGCCAAGAGCTCCTACAATGAGCAGTTCTTC. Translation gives CATSDRGLAGAKSSYNEQFF.

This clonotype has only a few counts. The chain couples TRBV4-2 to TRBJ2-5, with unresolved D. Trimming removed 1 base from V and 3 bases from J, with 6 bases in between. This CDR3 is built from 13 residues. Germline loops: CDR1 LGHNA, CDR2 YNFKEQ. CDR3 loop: CASSQGHKETQYF. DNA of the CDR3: TGTGCCAGCAGCCAAGGACACAAAGAGACCCAGTACTTC.

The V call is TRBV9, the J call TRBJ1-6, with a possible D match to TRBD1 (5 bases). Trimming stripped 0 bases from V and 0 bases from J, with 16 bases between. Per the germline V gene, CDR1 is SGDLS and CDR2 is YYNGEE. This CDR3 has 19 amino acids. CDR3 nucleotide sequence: TGTGCCAGCAGCGTAGGTGAGGGGCTGTGGAGCTCCTATAATTCACCCCTCCACTTT. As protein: CASSVGEGLWSSYNSPLHF.

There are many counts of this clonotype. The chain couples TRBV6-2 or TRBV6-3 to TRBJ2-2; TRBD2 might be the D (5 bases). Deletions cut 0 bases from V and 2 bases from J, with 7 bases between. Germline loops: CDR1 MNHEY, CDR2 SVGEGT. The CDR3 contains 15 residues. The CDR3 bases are TGTGCCAGCAGTTACTCGAGGGTAAACACCGGGGAGCTGTTTTTT. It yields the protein CASSYSRVNTGELFF.

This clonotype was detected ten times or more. The CDR3 loop reads CASSQAAGGVGHEQFF. The DNA for the CDR3 is TGCGCCAGCAGCCAAGCAGCGGGGGGCGTTGGGCATGAGCAGTTCTTC. The V call is TRBV4-1, the J call TRBJ2-1, with 9 positions matching TRBD2. Germline CDR1 MGHRA, CDR2 YSYEKL. This CDR3 region has 16 residues. Trimming cost V 1 base and J 8 bases; bases outside gene matches: 9.

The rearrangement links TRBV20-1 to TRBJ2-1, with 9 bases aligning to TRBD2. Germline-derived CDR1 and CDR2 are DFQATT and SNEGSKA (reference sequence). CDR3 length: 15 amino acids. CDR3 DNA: TGCAGGCCGCCCTTTAGAGCGGGGGGCTACAATGAGCAGTTCTTC. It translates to CRPPFRAGGYNEQFF.

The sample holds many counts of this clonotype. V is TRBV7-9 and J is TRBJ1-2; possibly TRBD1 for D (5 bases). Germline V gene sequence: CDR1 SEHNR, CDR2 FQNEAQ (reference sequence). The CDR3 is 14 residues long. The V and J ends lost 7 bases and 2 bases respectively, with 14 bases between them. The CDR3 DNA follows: TGTGCCAGCACCCGGGGGGGAATCAACTATGGCTACACCTTC. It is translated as CASTRGGINYGYTF.

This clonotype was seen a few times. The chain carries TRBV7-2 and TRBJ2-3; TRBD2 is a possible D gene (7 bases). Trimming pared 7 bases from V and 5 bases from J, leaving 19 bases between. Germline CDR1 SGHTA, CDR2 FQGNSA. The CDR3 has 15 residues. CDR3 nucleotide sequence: TGTGCCAGCACGATACCGAGGGGGGAGGGAGATACGCAGTATTTT. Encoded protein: CASTIPRGEGDTQYF. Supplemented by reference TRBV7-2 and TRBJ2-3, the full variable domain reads GAGVSQSPSNKVTEKGKDVELRCDPISGHTALYWYRQSLGQGLEFLIYFQGNSAPDKSGLPSDRFSAERTGGSVSTLTIQRTQQEDSAVYLCASTIPRGEGDTQYFGPGTRLTVL.

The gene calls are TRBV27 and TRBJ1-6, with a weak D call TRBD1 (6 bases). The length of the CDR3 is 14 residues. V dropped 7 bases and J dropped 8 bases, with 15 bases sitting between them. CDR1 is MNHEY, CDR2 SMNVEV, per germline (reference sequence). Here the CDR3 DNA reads TGTGCCAGCAAAAGGGGGAGGGTAGATTCACCCCTCCACTTT. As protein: CASKRGRVDSPLHF.